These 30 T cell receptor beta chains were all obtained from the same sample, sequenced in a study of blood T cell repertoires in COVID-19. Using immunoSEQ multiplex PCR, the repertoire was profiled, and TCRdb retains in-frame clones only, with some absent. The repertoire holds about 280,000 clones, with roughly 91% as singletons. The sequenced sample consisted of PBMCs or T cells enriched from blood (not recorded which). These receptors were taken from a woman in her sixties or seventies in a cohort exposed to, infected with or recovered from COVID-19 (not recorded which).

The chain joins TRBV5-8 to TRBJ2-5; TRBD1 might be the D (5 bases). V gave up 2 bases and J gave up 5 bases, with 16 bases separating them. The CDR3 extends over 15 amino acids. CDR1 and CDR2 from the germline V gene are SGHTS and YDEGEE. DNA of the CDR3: TGTGCCAGCAGCTTCCAGCAGGGTTTTAGGGAGACCCAGTACTTC. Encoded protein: CASSFQQGFRETQYF.

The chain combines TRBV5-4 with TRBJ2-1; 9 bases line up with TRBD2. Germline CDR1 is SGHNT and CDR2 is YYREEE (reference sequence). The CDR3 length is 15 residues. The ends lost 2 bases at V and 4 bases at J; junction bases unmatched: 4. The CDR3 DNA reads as TGTGCCAGCAGCTTCTCTAGCGGGGAATACAATGAGCAGTTCTTC. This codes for CASSFSSGEYNEQFF.

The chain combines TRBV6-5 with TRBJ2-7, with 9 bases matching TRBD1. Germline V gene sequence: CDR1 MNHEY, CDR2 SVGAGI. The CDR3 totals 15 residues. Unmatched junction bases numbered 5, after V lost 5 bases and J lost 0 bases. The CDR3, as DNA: TGTGCCAGCAGTCCCGGGACAGGGAGCTCCTACGAGCAGTACTTC. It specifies CASSPGTGSSYEQYF.

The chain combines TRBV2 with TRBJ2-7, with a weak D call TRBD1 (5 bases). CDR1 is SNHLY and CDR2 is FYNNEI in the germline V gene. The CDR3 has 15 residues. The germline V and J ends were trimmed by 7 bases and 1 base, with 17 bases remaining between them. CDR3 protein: CASTQGAPHSYEQYF. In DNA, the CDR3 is TGTGCCAGCACACAAGGGGCACCACATTCCTACGAGCAGTACTTC.

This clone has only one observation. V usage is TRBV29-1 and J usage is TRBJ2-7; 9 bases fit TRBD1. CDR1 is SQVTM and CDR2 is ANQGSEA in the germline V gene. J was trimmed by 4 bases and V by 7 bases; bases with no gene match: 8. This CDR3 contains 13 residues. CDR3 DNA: TGCAGCGCCCAGGGGGGACAGGGTTACGAGCAGTACTTC. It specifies CSAQGGQGYEQYF.

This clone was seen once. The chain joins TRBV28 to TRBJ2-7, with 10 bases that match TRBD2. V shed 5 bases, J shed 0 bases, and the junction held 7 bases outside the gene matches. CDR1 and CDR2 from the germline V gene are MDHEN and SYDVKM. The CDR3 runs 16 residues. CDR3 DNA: TGTGCCAGCAGTCCCCCCGGACTAGCGGTCTCCTACGAGCAGTACTTC. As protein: CASSPPGLAVSYEQYF.

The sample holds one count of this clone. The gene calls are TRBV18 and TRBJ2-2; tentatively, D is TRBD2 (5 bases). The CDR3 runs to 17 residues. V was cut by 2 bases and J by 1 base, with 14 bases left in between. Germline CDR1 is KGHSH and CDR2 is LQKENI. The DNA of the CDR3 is TGTGCCAGCTCACCAGGACTCTTGGACGTGAACACCGGGGAGCTGTTTTTT. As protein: CASSPGLLDVNTGELFF.

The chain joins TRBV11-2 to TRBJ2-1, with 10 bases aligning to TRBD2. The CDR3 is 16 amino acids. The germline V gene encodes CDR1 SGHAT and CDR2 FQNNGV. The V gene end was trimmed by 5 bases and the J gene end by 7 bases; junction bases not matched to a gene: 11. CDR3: CASSRTSGTEWNEQFF. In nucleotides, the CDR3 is TGTGCCAGCAGCCGTACTAGCGGGACCGAGTGGAATGAGCAGTTCTTC.

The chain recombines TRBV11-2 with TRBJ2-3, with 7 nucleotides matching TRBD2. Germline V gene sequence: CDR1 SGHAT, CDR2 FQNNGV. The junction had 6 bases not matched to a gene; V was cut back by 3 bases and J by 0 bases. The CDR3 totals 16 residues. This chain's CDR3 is CASSFLAASSTDTQYF. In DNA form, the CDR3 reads TGTGCCAGCAGCTTTCTAGCGGCGTCGAGCACAGATACGCAGTATTTT. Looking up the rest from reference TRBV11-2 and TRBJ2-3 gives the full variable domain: EAGVAQSPRYKIIEKRQSVAFWCNPISGHATLYWYQQILGQGPKLLIQFQNNGVVDDSQLPKDRFSAERLKGVDSTLKIQPAKLEDSAVYLCASSFLAASSTDTQYFGPGTRLTVL.

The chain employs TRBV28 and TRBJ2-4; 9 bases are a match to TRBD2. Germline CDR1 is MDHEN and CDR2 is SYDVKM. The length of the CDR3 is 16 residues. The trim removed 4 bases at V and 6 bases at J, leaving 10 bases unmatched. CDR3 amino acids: CASSSPREGRGNIQYF. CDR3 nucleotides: TGTGCCAGCAGTTCCCCGCGGGAGGGCCGTGGAAACATTCAGTACTTC.

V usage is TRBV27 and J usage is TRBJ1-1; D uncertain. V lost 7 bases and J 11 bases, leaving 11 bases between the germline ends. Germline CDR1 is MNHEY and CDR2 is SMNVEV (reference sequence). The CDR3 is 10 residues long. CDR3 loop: CASIQVQAFF. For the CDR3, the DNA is TGTGCCAGCATTCAAGTCCAGGCTTTCTTT.

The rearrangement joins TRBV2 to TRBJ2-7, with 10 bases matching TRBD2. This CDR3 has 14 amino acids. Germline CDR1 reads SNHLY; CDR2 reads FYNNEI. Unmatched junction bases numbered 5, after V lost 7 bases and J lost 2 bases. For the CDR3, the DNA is TGTGCCAGCACCCTAGCGGGAGCCACCTACGAGCAGTACTTC. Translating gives CASTLAGATYEQYF.

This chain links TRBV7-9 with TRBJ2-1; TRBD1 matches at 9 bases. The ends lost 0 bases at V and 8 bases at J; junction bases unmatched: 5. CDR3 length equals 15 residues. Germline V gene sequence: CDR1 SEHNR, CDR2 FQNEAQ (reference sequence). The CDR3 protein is CASSLAAGQGDEQFF. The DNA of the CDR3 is TGTGCCAGCAGCTTAGCTGCGGGACAGGGAGATGAGCAGTTCTTC.

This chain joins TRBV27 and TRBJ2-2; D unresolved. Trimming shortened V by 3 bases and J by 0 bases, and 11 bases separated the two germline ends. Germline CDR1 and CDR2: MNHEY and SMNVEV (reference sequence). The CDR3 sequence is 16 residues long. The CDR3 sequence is CASSFLDTSNTGELFF. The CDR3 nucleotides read TGTGCCAGCAGTTTCTTAGACACATCGAACACCGGGGAGCTGTTTTTT.

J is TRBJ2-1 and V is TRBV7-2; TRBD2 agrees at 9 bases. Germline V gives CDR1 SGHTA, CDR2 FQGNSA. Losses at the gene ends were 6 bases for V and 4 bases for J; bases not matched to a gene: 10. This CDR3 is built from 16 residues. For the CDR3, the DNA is TGTGCCAGCAGTCTAGCAGTGACTAGCGGATACAATGAGCAGTTCTTC. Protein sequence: CASSLAVTSGYNEQFF.

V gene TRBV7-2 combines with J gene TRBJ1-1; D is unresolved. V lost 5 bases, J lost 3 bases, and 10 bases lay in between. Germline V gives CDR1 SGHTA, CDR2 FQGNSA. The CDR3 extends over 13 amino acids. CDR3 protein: CASSSRHDTEAFF. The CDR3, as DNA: TGTGCCAGCAGCAGCCGTCACGACACTGAAGCTTTCTTT.

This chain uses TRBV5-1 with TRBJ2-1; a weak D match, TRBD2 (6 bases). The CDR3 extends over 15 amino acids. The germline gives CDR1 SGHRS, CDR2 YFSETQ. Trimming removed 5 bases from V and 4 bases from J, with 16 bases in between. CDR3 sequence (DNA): TGCGCCAGCAGACTCTTTGGGAGGCCATACAATGAGCAGTTCTTC. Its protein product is CASRLFGRPYNEQFF.

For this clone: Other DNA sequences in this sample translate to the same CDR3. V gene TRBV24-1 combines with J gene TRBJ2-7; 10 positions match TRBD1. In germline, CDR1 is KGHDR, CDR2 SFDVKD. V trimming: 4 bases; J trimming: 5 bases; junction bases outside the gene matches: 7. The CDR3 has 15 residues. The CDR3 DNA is TGTGCCACCAGTGACCCGGGACAGGGGACCCACGAGCAGTACTTC. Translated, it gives CATSDPGQGTHEQYF.

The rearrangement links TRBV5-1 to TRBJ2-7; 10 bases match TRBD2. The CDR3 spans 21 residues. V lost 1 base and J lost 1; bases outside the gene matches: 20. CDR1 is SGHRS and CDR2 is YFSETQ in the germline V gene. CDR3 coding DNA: TGCGCCAGCAGCTTGCGCCAGGGCCTTGGTGGAGCGGGAGGGCCATCCTACGAGCAGTACTTC. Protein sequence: CASSLRQGLGGAGGPSYEQYF.

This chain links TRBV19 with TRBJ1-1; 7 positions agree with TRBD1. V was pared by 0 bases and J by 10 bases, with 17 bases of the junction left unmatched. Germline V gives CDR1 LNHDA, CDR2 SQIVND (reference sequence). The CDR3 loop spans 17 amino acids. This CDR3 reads CASSIDLSADRSRTAFF. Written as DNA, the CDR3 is TGTGCCAGTAGTATAGATTTATCCGCGGACAGGTCCCGAACAGCTTTCTTT.

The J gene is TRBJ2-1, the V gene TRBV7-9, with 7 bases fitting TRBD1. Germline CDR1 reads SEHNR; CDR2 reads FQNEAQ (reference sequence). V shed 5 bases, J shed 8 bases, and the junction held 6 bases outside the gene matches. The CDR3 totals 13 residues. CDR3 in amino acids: CASSPDRVHEQFF. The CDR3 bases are TGTGCCAGCAGCCCAGACAGGGTCCATGAGCAGTTCTTC.

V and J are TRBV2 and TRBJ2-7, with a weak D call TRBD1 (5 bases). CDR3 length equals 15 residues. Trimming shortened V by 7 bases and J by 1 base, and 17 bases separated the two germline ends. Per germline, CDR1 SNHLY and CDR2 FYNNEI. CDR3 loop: CASILPGWGSYEQYF. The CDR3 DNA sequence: TGTGCCAGCATTCTCCCAGGGTGGGGATCCTACGAGCAGTACTTC.

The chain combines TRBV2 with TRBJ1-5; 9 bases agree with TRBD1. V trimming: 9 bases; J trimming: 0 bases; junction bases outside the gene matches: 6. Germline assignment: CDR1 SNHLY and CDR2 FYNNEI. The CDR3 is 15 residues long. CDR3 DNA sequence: TGTGCCAGTACTGGACAGGGGACTAGCAATCAGCCCCAGCATTTT. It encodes CASTGQGTSNQPQHF.

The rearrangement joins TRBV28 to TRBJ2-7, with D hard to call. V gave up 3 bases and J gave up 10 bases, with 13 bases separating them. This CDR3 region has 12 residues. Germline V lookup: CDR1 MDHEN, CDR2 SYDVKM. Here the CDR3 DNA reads TGTGCCAGCAGTTTCAATAGTCGCATACAGTACTTC. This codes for CASSFNSRIQYF.

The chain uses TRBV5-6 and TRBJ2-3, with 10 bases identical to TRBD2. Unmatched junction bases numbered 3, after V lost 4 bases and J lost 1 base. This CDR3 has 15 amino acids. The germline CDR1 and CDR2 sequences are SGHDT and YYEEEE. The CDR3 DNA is TGTGCCAGCAGCCAAAGCGGGAGGGGCACAGATACGCAGTATTTT. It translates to CASSQSGRGTDTQYF.

CDR3 nucleotide sequence: TGTGCCAGCAGCTTCAGCGGGAGGGTGGATACGCAGTATTTT. The encoded protein is CASSFSGRVDTQYF. J is TRBJ2-3 and V is TRBV7-3; TRBD2 agrees at 10 bases. The CDR3 is 14 amino acids. CDR1 is SGHTA, CDR2 FQGTGA, per germline. V dropped 3 bases and J dropped 6; count of bases not matched to a gene: 3.

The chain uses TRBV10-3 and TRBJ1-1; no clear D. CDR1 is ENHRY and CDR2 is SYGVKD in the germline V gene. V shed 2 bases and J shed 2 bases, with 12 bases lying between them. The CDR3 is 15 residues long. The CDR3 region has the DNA TGTGCCATCAGTGAGCGATTTGCAGGTAACACTGAAGCTTTCTTT. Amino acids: CAISERFAGNTEAFF.

The CDR3: CAWSYHTGVKTQYF. CDR3 DNA: TGTGCCTGGAGTTACCACACAGGGGTAAAGACCCAGTACTTC. The chain employs TRBV30 and TRBJ2-5, with 7 positions matching TRBD1. This CDR3 is 14 amino acids long. Looked up from germline, CDR1 is GTSNPN and CDR2 is SVGIG (reference sequence). V lost 2 bases, J lost 6 bases, and 9 bases stayed unmatched.

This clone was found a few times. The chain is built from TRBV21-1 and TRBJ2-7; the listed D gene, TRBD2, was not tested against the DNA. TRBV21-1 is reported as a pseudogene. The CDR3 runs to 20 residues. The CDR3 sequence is CASSKVLGLAGVGGGYEQYF. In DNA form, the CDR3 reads TGTGCCAGCAGCAAAGTCCTAGGCCTAGCGGGAGTAGGCGGGGGCTACGAGCAGTACTTC.

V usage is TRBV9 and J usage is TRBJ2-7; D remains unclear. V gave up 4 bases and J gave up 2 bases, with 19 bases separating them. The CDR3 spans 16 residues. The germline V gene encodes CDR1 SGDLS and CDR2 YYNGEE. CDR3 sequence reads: CASSPHVSRQAYEQYF. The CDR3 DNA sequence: TGTGCCAGCAGCCCCCATGTGTCCAGGCAGGCCTACGAGCAGTACTTC.